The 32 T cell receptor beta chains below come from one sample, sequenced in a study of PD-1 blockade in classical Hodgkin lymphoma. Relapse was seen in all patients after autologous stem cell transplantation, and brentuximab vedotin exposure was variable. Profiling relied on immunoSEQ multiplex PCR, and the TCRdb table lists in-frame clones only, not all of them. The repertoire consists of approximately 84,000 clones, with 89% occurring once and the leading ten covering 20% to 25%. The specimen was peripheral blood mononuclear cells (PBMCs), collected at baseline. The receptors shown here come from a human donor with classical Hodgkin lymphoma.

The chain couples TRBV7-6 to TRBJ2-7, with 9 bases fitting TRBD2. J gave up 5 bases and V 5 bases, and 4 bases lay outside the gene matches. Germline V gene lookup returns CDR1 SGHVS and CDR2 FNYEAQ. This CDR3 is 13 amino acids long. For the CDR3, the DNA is TGTGCCAGCAGCAATAGCGGGAGCCACGAGCAGTACTTC. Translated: CASSNSGSHEQYF.

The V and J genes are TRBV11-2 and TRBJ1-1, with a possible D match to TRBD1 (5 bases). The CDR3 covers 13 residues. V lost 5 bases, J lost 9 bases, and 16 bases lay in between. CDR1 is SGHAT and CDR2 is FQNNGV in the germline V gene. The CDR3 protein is CASSLGLREKAFF. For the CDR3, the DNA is TGTGCCAGCAGCCTGGGACTGAGGGAGAAAGCTTTCTTT. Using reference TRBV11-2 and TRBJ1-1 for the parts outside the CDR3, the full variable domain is EAGVAQSPRYKIIEKRQSVAFWCNPISGHATLYWYQQILGQGPKLLIQFQNNGVVDDSQLPKDRFSAERLKGVDSTLKIQPAKLEDSAVYLCASSLGLREKAFFGQGTRLTVV.

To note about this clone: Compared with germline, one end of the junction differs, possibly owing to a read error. Here the CDR3 DNA reads TGTGCTAGCAGTCCAACTAGCGGGAGTATGGAGACCCAGTACTTC. It yields the protein CASSPTSGSMETQYF. This chain joins TRBV7-7 and TRBJ2-5; 11 nucleotides agree with TRBD2. CDR1 is SSHAT, CDR2 FNYEAQ, per germline (reference sequence). The CDR3 spans 15 residues.

The CDR3 spells CASSLQVRDGYTF. CDR3 in DNA: TGTGCCAGCAGCTTACAGGTCCGCGATGGCTACACCTTC. The chain links TRBV7-2 to TRBJ1-2; D is ambiguous. The CDR3 spans 13 residues. Trimming cost V 2 bases and J 6 bases, with 10 bases left between them. Germline CDR1 is SGHTA and CDR2 is FQGNSA.

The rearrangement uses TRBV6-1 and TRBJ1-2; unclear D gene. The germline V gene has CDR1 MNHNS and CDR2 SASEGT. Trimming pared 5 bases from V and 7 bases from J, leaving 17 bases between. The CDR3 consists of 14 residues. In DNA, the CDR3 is TGTGCCAGCAGTCGCCGGTGGGGATGGGCTGGCTACACCTTC. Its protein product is CASSRRWGWAGYTF.

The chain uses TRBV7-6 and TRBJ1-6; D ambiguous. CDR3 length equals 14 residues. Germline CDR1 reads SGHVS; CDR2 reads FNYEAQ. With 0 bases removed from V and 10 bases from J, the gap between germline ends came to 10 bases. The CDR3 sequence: CASSLAQRGSPLHF. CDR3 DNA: TGTGCCAGCAGCTTAGCGCAGAGAGGATCACCCCTCCACTTT. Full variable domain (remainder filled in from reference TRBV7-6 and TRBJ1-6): GAGVSQSPRYKVTKRGQDVALRCDPISGHVSLYWYRQALGQGPEFLTYFNYEAQQDKSGLPNDRFSAERPEGSISTLTIQRTEQRDSAMYRCASSLAQRGSPLHFGNGTRLTVT.

The CDR3 bases are TGTGCCAGCAATTGGGCGGGGGTTGGTCAGCCCCAGCATTTT. Translated, it gives CASNWAGVGQPQHF. The chain combines TRBV28 with TRBJ1-5, with D possibly TRBD1 on 5 matching bases. The ends were cut back, 7 bases at V and 6 bases at J, with 16 bases in the middle. This CDR3 has 14 amino acids. The germline V gene has CDR1 MDHEN and CDR2 SYDVKM.

CDR3 bases: TGTGCCAGCAGCGTAGGGACTAGCTTTTACGAGCAGTACTTC. Its translation is CASSVGTSFYEQYF. The V and J genes are TRBV9 and TRBJ2-7, with 8 bases fitting TRBD2. Germline V gene lookup returns CDR1 SGDLS and CDR2 YYNGEE. V shed 0 bases, J shed 4 bases, and the junction held 3 bases outside the gene matches. The CDR3 sequence is 14 residues long.

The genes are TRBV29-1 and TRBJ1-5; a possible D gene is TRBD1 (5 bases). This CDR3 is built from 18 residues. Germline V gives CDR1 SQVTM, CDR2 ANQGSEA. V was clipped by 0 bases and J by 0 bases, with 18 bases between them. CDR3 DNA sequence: TGCAGCGTTGAAGATAGTTCGGGGGGTACGTATAGCAATCAGCCCCAGCATTTT. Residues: CSVEDSSGGTYSNQPQHF.

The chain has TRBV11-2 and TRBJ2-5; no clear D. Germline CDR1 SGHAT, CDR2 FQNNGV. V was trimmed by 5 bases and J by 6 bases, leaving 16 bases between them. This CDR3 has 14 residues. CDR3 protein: CASSPGPVGKTQYF. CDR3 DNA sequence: TGTGCCAGCAGCCCAGGACCCGTGGGGAAGACCCAGTACTTC. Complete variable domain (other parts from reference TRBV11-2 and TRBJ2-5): EAGVAQSPRYKIIEKRQSVAFWCNPISGHATLYWYQQILGQGPKLLIQFQNNGVVDDSQLPKDRFSAERLKGVDSTLKIQPAKLEDSAVYLCASSPGPVGKTQYFGPGTRLLVL.

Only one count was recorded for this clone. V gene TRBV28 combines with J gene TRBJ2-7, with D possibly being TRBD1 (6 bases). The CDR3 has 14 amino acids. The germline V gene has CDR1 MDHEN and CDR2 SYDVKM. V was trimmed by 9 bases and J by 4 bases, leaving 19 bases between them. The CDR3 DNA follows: TGTGCCAGTACAGGGCCCCTCTACGGGTACGAGCAGTACTTC. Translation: CASTGPLYGYEQYF.

This chain's CDR3 is CASSLSGQGIYEQYF. The CDR3 DNA reads TGTGCCAGCAGTTTATCCGGACAGGGTATCTACGAGCAGTACTTC. V is TRBV27 and J is TRBJ2-7; 8 bases fit TRBD1. V shed 0 bases and J 3 bases; nucleotides not matched to a gene: 4. The germline V gene has CDR1 MNHEY and CDR2 SMNVEV (reference sequence). This CDR3 is built from 15 residues.

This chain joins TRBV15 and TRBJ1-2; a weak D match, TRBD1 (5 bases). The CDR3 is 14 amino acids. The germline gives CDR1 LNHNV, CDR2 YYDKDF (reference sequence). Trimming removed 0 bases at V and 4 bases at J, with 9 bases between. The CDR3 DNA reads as TGTGCCACCAGCAGAGATAGGGGCGGCTATGGCTACACCTTC. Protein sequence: CATSRDRGGYGYTF.

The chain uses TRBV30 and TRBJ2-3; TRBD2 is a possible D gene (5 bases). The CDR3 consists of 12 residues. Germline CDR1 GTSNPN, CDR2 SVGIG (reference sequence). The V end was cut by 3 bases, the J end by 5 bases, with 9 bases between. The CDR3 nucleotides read TGTGCCTGGAGGGGTGCGGGAGATACGCAGTATTTT. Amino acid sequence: CAWRGAGDTQYF.

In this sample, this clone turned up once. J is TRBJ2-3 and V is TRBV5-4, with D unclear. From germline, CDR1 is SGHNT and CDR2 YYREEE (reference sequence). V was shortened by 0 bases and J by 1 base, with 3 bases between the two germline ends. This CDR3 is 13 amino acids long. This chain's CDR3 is CASSLGGTDTQYF. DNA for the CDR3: TGTGCCAGCAGCTTGGGGGGCACAGATACGCAGTATTTT.

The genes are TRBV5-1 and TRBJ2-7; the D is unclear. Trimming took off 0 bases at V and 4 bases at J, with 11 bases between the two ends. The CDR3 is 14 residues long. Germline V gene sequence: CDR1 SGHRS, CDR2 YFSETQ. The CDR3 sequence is CASSLVYPIYEQYF. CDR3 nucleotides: TGCGCCAGCAGCTTGGTATATCCAATATACGAGCAGTACTTC.

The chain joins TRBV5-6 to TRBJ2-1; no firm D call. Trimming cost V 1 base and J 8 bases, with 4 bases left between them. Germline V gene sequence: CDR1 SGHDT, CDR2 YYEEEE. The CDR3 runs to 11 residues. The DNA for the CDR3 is TGTGCCAGCAGCTTGATAGATGAGCAGTTCTTC. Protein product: CASSLIDEQFF.

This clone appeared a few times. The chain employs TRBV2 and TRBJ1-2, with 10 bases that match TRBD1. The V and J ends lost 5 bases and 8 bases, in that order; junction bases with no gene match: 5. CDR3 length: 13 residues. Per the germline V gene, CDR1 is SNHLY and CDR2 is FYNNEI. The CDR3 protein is CASSPTGGAGYTF. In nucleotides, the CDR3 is TGTGCCAGCAGTCCGACAGGGGGCGCGGGCTACACCTTC.

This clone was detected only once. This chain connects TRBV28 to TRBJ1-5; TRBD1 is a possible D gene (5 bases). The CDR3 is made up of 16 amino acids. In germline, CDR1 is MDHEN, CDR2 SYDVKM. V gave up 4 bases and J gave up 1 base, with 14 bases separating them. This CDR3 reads CASSSHGTISNQPQHF. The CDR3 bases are TGTGCCAGCAGTTCCCACGGGACTATAAGCAATCAGCCCCAGCATTTT.

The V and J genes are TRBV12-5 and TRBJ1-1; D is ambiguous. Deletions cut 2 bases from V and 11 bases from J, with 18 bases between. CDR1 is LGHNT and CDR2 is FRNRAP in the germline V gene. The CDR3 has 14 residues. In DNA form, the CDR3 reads TGTGCTAGTGGTTTGAGCACCCACGGACCCGACGCTTTCTTT. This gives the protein CASGLSTHGPDAFF.

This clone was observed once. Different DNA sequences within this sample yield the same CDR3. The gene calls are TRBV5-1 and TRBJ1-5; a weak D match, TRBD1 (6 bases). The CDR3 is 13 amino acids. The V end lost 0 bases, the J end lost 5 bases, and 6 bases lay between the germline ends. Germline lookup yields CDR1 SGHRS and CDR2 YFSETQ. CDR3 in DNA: TGCGCCAGCAGCTTGGACAGGGATCAGCCCCAGCATTTT. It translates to CASSLDRDQPQHF.

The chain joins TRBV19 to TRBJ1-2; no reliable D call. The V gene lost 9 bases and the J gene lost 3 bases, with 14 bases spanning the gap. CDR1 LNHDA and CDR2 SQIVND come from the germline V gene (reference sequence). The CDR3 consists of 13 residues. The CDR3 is CASNRGSYYGYTF. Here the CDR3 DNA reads TGTGCCAGCAACCGTGGATCATACTATGGCTACACCTTC. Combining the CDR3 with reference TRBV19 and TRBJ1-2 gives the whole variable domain DGGITQSPKYLFRKEGQNVTLSCEQNLNHDAMYWYRQDPGQGLRLIYYSQIVNDFQKGDIAEGYSVSREKKESFPLTVTSAQKNPTAFYLCASNRGSYYGYTFGSGTRLTVV.

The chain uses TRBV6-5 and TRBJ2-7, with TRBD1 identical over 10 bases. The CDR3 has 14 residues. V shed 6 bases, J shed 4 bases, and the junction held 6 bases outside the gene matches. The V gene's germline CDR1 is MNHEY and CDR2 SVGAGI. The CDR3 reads CASRTGQGTYEQYF. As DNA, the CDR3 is TGTGCCAGCAGGACGGGACAGGGGACGTACGAGCAGTACTTC.

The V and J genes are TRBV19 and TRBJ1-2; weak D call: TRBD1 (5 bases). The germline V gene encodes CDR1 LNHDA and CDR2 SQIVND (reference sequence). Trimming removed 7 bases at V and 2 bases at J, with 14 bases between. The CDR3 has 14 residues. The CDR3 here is CASNIGASNYGYTF. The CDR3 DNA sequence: TGTGCCAGTAATATCGGGGCGAGCAACTATGGCTACACCTTC.

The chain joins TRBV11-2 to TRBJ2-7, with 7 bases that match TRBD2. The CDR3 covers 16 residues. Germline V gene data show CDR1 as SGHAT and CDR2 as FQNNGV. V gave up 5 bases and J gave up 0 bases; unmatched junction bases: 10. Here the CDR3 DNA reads TGTGCCAGCAGCCCATCACGTGGCGGGAGCTCCTACGAGCAGTACTTC. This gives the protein CASSPSRGGSSYEQYF.

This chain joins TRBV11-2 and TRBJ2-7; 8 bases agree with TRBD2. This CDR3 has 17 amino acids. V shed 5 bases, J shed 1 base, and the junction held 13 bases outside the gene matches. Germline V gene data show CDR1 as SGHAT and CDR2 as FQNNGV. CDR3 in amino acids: CASSHPRVREVSYEQYF. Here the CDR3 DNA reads TGTGCCAGCAGCCATCCCCGTGTGCGGGAGGTTTCCTACGAGCAGTACTTC.

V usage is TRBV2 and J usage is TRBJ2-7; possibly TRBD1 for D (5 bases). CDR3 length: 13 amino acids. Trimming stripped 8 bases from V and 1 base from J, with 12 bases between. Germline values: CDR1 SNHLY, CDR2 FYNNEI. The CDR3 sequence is CASRQAGSYEQYF. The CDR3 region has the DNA TGTGCCAGCCGTCAGGCAGGGTCCTACGAGCAGTACTTC. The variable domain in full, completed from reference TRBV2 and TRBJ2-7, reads EPEVTQTPSHQVTQMGQEVILRCVPISNHLYFYWYRQILGQKVEFLVSFYNNEISEKSEIFDDQFSVERPDGSNFTLKIRSTKLEDSAMYFCASRQAGSYEQYFGPGTRLTVT.

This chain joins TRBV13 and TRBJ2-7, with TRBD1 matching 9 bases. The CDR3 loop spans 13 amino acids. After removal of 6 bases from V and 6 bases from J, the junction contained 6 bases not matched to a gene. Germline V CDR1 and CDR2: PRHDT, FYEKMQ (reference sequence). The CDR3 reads CASSPGQGPEQYF. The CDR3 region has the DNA TGTGCCAGCAGTCCGGGACAGGGACCCGAGCAGTACTTC.

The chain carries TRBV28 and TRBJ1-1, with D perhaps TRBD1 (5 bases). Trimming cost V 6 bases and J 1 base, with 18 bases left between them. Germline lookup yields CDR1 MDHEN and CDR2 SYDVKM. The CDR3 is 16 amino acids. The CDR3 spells CASRYAVTGPNTEAFF. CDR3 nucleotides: TGTGCCAGCAGGTACGCCGTTACAGGACCGAACACTGAAGCTTTCTTT.

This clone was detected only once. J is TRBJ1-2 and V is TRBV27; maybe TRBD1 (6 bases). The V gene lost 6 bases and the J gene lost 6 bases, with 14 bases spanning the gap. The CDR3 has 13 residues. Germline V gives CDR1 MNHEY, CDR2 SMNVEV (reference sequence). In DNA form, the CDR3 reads TGTGCCAGCAGACGGACAGAGAGGAATGGCTACACCTTC. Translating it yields CASRRTERNGYTF.

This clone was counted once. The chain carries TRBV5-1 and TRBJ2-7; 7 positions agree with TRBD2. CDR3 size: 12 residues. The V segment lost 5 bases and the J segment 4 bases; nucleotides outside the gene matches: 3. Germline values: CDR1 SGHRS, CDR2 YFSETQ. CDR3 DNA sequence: TGCGCCAGCAGGGGAGGGTGGTACGAGCAGTACTTC. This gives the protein CASRGGWYEQYF. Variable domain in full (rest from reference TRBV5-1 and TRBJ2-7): KAGVTQTPRYLIKTRGQQVTLSCSPISGHRSVSWYQQTPGQGLQFLFEYFSETQRNKGNFPGRFSGRQFSNSRSEMNVSTLELGDSALYLCASRGGWYEQYFGPGTRLTVT.

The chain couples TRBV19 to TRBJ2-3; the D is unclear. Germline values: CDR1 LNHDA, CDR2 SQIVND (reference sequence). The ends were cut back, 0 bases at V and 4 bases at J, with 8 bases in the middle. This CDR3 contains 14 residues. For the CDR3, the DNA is TGTGCCAGTAGTATAGATCCTGGGGCAGATACGCAGTATTTT. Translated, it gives CASSIDPGADTQYF.